The 25 T cell receptor beta chains below were found in one sample sequenced in a study of cytomegalovirus exposure and HLA in healthy donors. The PCR was carried out with 60 Vbeta primers and 13 Jbeta primers. Libraries were prepared by immunoSEQ multiplex PCR; TCRdb keeps only in-frame clonotypes and omits some of them. There are some 90,000 clones in the sample; nearly 80% occur only once, and about 23% lies in the top ten. Source material: PBMCs. These receptors originate from a woman between 45 and 65 years old in good health and CMV-seropositive.

V is TRBV7-2 and J is TRBJ2-5; 7 nucleotides align to TRBD2. The CDR3 length is 14 residues. V trimming: 5 bases; J trimming: 7 bases; junction bases outside the gene matches: 10. Germline loops: CDR1 SGHTA, CDR2 FQGNSA. CDR3 sequence reads: CASSRGTNQGTQYF. The CDR3 region has the DNA TGTGCCAGCAGCCGGGGGACTAATCAGGGGACCCAGTACTTC.

The chain joins TRBV5-1 to TRBJ1-4; tentative D call: TRBD1 (6 bases). Germline V CDR1 and CDR2: SGHRS, YFSETQ. This CDR3 comprises 16 residues. Trimming took 5 bases from V and 6 from J, leaving 20 bases between them. The CDR3 here is CASRPEGGTRYEKLFF. The DNA of the CDR3 is TGCGCCAGCAGACCTGAGGGGGGGACAAGGTATGAAAAACTGTTTTTT.

This chain joins TRBV7-9 and TRBJ1-2; 7 bases agree with TRBD1. CDR3 size: 14 residues. Germline CDR1 reads SEHNR; CDR2 reads FQNEAQ (reference sequence). J was trimmed by 5 bases and V by 6 bases; bases with no gene match: 9. CDR3 protein: CASSPQTGSYGYTF. In DNA form, the CDR3 reads TGTGCCAGCAGTCCCCAGACAGGGAGTTATGGCTACACCTTC.

V is TRBV6-6 and J is TRBJ2-6; D is possibly TRBD2 (6 bases). The CDR3 is made up of 14 amino acids. Germline lookup yields CDR1 MNHNY and CDR2 SVGAGI (reference sequence). Trimming took 8 bases from V and 0 from J, leaving 8 bases between them. The CDR3 sequence: CASGGDSGANVLTF. The CDR3 DNA is TGTGCCAGCGGAGGGGACTCTGGGGCCAACGTCCTGACTTTC.

The chain recombines TRBV30 with TRBJ2-1; perhaps TRBD2 as D (6 bases). The CDR3 consists of 15 residues. The V end lost 0 bases, the J end lost 3 bases, and 12 bases lay between the germline ends. Germline CDR1 is GTSNPN and CDR2 is SVGIG (reference sequence). In DNA, the CDR3 is TGTGCCTGGAGTGTAATGGCGGGACTCTACAATGAGCAGTTCTTC. Translated, it gives CAWSVMAGLYNEQFF. The complete variable domain, with remaining parts taken from reference TRBV30 and TRBJ2-1, reads SQTIHQWPATLVQPVGSPLSLECTVEGTSNPNLYWYRQAAGRGLQLLFYSVGIGQISSEVPQNLSASRPQDRQFILSSKKLLLSDSGFYLCAWSVMAGLYNEQFFGPGTRLTVL.

This chain joins TRBV6-6 and TRBJ1-6; 10 bases match TRBD1. The CDR3 sequence is 14 residues long. The germline CDR1 and CDR2 sequences are MNHNY and SVGAGI (reference sequence). The V segment lost 6 bases and the J segment 8 bases; nucleotides outside the gene matches: 4. The DNA for the CDR3 is TGTGCCAGCAGCCGTGGACAGGGGGATTCACCCCTCCACTTT. It translates to CASSRGQGDSPLHF.

This chain connects TRBV7-8 to TRBJ2-1, with 8 bases matching TRBD1. CDR3 size: 16 residues. Germline values: CDR1 SGHVS, CDR2 FQNEAQ. Trimming cost V 1 base and J 7 bases; bases outside gene matches: 9. In nucleotides, the CDR3 is TGTGCCAGCAGCTTAGTTCGGGCACAGGGGGTAAATGAGCAGTTCTTC. The encoded protein is CASSLVRAQGVNEQFF. Full variable domain (missing parts from reference TRBV7-8 and TRBJ2-1): GAGVSQSPRYKVAKRGQDVALRCDPISGHVSLFWYQQALGQGPEFLTYFQNEAQLDKSGLPSDRFFAERPEGSVSTLKIQRTQQEDSAVYLCASSLVRAQGVNEQFFGPGTRLTVL.

Only one count was recorded for this clone. The V and J genes are TRBV7-3 and TRBJ2-7; 9 bases agree with TRBD1. The CDR3 is made up of 14 amino acids. V was pared by 4 bases and J by 7 bases, with 8 bases of the junction left unmatched. The germline gives CDR1 SGHTA, CDR2 FQGTGA. In nucleotides, the CDR3 is TGTGCCAGCAGCTCGGGACAGGGCCTCCGGGAGCAGTACTTC. As protein: CASSSGQGLREQYF.

CDR3 bases: TGTGCCAGCAGTCCAACCAGGGGGCCCTACAATGAGCAGTTCTTC. The encoded protein is CASSPTRGPYNEQFF. The chain employs TRBV6-1 and TRBJ2-1, with 8 bases that match TRBD1. After removal of 5 bases from V and 2 bases from J, the junction contained 5 bases not matched to a gene. The CDR3 runs to 15 residues. Germline CDR1 MNHNS, CDR2 SASEGT.

There are a few counts of this clone. The chain carries TRBV5-6 and TRBJ1-1; D remains unclear. The CDR3 totals 13 residues. V dropped 3 bases and J dropped 5 bases, with 11 bases sitting between them. Per the germline V gene, CDR1 is SGHDT and CDR2 is YYEEEE. The CDR3 reads CASSSREGTEAFF. CDR3 DNA sequence: TGTGCCAGCAGCTCCCGAGAGGGTACTGAAGCTTTCTTT.

V usage is TRBV19 and J usage is TRBJ2-1, with 8 nucleotides matching TRBD2. J gave up 3 bases and V 4 bases, and 5 bases lay outside the gene matches. Germline assignment: CDR1 LNHDA and CDR2 SQIVND (reference sequence). This CDR3 has 15 residues. The CDR3 here is CASSTLAGYYNEQFF. DNA of the CDR3: TGTGCCAGTAGTACGCTAGCGGGTTACTACAATGAGCAGTTCTTC.

V and J are TRBV19 and TRBJ1-5, with 7 bases lining up with TRBD1. In germline, CDR1 is LNHDA, CDR2 SQIVND (reference sequence). The CDR3 is made up of 16 amino acids. V dropped 7 bases and J dropped 2; count of bases not matched to a gene: 11. CDR3 region: CASNNARDSRNQPQHF. DNA of the CDR3: TGTGCCAGTAACAACGCCCGGGACAGCCGCAATCAGCCCCAGCATTTT. Together with reference TRBV19 and TRBJ1-5, the CDR3 gives the full variable domain: DGGITQSPKYLFRKEGQNVTLSCEQNLNHDAMYWYRQDPGQGLRLIYYSQIVNDFQKGDIAEGYSVSREKKESFPLTVTSAQKNPTAFYLCASNNARDSRNQPQHFGDGTRLSIL.

The gene calls are TRBV10-1 and TRBJ2-3; 10 bases match TRBD2. The CDR3 extends over 15 amino acids. Germline trimming cut 4 bases from V and 5 bases from J; bases unmatched to any gene: 6. Looked up from germline, CDR1 is WNHNN and CDR2 is SYGVQD (reference sequence). The chain's CDR3 is CASSVLAGVGDTQYF. The DNA of the CDR3 is TGCGCCAGCAGTGTCCTAGCGGGAGTTGGAGATACGCAGTATTTT.

This clone has more than one count but fewer than ten. This chain links TRBV18 with TRBJ2-5; 12 bases line up with TRBD2. This CDR3 comprises 15 residues. V was pared by 3 bases and J by 2 bases, with 1 base of the junction left unmatched. Germline V gene data show CDR1 as KGHSH and CDR2 as LQKENI. CDR3 bases: TGTGCCAGCTCACCGACTAGCGGGGGTCAAGAGACCCAGTACTTC. This gives the protein CASSPTSGGQETQYF. The whole variable domain, filled in from reference TRBV18 and TRBJ2-5, reads NAGVMQNPRHLVRRRGQEARLRCSPMKGHSHVYWYRQLPEEGLKFMVYLQKENIIDESGMPKERFSAEFPKEGPSILRIQQVVRGDSAAYFCASSPTSGGQETQYFGPGTRLLVL.

This clone came up once. Other nucleotide sequences from this sample produce the same CDR3. V gene TRBV30 combines with J gene TRBJ2-7; a possible D gene is TRBD1 (6 bases). The germline V gene encodes CDR1 GTSNPN and CDR2 SVGIG (reference sequence). V lost 7 bases to trimming and J lost 9 bases, with 19 bases between them. CDR3 length: 12 amino acids. The CDR3: CALTLQTGRQYF. CDR3 coding DNA: TGTGCCTTGACCCTCCAGACAGGCCGGCAGTACTTC.

The V gene is TRBV7-3, the J gene TRBJ2-6; D perhaps matches TRBD2 (5 bases). Germline loops: CDR1 SGHTA, CDR2 FQGTGA. Trimming removed 0 bases from V and 2 bases from J, with 8 bases in between. The CDR3 totals 16 residues. The CDR3 DNA is TGTGCCAGCAGCTTAACGTCCGGGGCTGGGGCCAACGTCCTGACTTTC. Encoded protein: CASSLTSGAGANVLTF.

This chain uses TRBV5-1 with TRBJ2-3; D perhaps matches TRBD2 (5 bases). The V gene lost 4 bases and the J gene lost 2 bases, with 11 bases spanning the gap. The CDR3 extends over 14 amino acids. CDR1 and CDR2 (germline): SGHRS, YFSETQ. The CDR3 DNA is TGCGCCAGCAGCCGATACGGGATCACAGATACGCAGTATTTT. Residues: CASSRYGITDTQYF.

The chain employs TRBV5-8 and TRBJ1-1; D is unclear. Looked up from germline, CDR1 is SGHTS and CDR2 is YDEGEE. This CDR3 region has 16 residues. V lost 9 bases, J lost 3 bases, and 24 bases lay in between. The CDR3 coding sequence is TGTGCCACCCAGGTCGTCGAGGGAAGATTGGACACTGAAGCTTTCTTT. This gives the protein CATQVVEGRLDTEAFF.

The J gene is TRBJ2-1, the V gene TRBV12-5; 14 bases line up with TRBD2. The CDR3 is 21 residues long. Trimming took 0 bases from V and 4 from J; bases not matched to a gene: 14. Germline CDR1 and CDR2: LGHNT and FRNRAP. The CDR3 DNA sequence: TGTGCTAGTGGTTTGGTACTTGGGACTAGCGGGGGTGGGGGGCTTTACAATGAGCAGTTCTTC. Its translation: CASGLVLGTSGGGGLYNEQFF. The full variable domain, rest sourced from reference TRBV12-5 and TRBJ2-1, is DARVTQTPRHKVTEMGQEVTMRCQPILGHNTVFWYRQTMMQGLELLAYFRNRAPLDDSGMPKDRFSAEMPDATLATLKIQPSEPRDSAVYFCASGLVLGTSGGGGLYNEQFFGPGTRLTVL.

The chain recombines TRBV4-1 with TRBJ1-3, with 10 bases matching TRBD1. This CDR3 is 20 amino acids long. J was trimmed by 0 bases and V by 3 bases; bases with no gene match: 14. From germline, CDR1 is MGHRA and CDR2 YSYEKL. CDR3 sequence reads: CASSHPLRDRGYNSGNTIYF. The CDR3 nucleotides are TGCGCCAGCAGCCACCCCCTCCGGGACAGGGGTTACAACTCTGGAAACACCATATATTTT.

This chain joins TRBV6-1 and TRBJ2-3; 9 bases agree with TRBD2. With 3 bases clipped from V and 7 bases from J, the junction kept 2 bases outside the gene matches. This CDR3 has 13 amino acids. Germline CDR1 is MNHNS and CDR2 is SASEGT. The CDR3 region is CASSDTSGYTQYF. Written as DNA, the CDR3 is TGTGCCAGCAGTGATACTAGCGGGTATACGCAGTATTTT.

For the CDR3, the DNA is TGTGCCAGCAGTCCCAACTACGCCGGGGAGCTGTTTTTT. This encodes CASSPNYAGELFF. The chain couples TRBV27 to TRBJ2-2; D gene uncertain. Trimming removed 5 bases at V and 6 bases at J, with 10 bases between. CDR1 MNHEY and CDR2 SMNVEV come from the germline V gene (reference sequence). CDR3 size: 13 residues.

In its sample, this clone was seen a few times. This chain connects TRBV5-1 to TRBJ2-1; D is uncertain. V lost 1 base and J lost 0, with 5 bases in between. In germline, CDR1 is SGHRS, CDR2 YFSETQ. The CDR3 totals 14 residues. CDR3 DNA sequence: TGCGCCAGCAGCTTGATTAGCTCCTACAATGAGCAGTTCTTC. It yields the protein CASSLISSYNEQFF. Full variable domain (remainder filled in from reference TRBV5-1 and TRBJ2-1): KAGVTQTPRYLIKTRGQQVTLSCSPISGHRSVSWYQQTPGQGLQFLFEYFSETQRNKGNFPGRFSGRQFSNSRSEMNVSTLELGDSALYLCASSLISSYNEQFFGPGTRLTVL.

This sequence joins TRBV11-2 and TRBJ2-2; 9 bases are a match to TRBD1. V dropped 1 base and J dropped 2; count of bases not matched to a gene: 8. This CDR3 has 18 residues. Per the germline V gene, CDR1 is SGHAT and CDR2 is FQNNGV. The CDR3 spells CASSLAHRDRDNTGELFF. The CDR3 DNA sequence: TGTGCCAGCAGCTTAGCCCATAGGGACAGGGACAACACCGGGGAGCTGTTTTTT.

This clone was counted at least ten times. The chain carries TRBV5-1 and TRBJ1-2, with TRBD1 matching over 10 bases. With V trimmed by 4 bases and J by 8 bases, 8 bases remained unmatched. From germline, CDR1 is SGHRS and CDR2 YFSETQ. This CDR3 region has 14 residues. CDR3 sequence (DNA): TGCGCCAGCAGCCGTTCAGGACAGGGGGAAGGCTACACCTTC. The encoded protein is CASSRSGQGEGYTF. Variable domain in full (rest from reference TRBV5-1 and TRBJ1-2): KAGVTQTPRYLIKTRGQQVTLSCSPISGHRSVSWYQQTPGQGLQFLFEYFSETQRNKGNFPGRFSGRQFSNSRSEMNVSTLELGDSALYLCASSRSGQGEGYTFGSGTRLTVV.